The entry that follows covers one T cell receptor beta chain sequence. Original data processing: Reference gene primer amplification in the assay estimated nucleated cell counts. Assay used: immunoSEQ multiplex PCR; TCRdb lists only in-frame clones, some missing. V and J calls plus clone size are reproduced from that table; the DNA served to infer D and trimming. This table holds approximately 100,000 clones, roughly 88% found once. This record belongs to a study of blood T cell repertoires in COVID-19. Study as a whole: The study drew acute and convalescent COVID-19 samples from the United States, Italy and Spain.

Sample: peripheral blood. The sequence came from a woman aged 80 or over with active or convalescent COVID-19.

This chain's CDR3 is CASSTSLQGGEQYF. CDR3 nucleotides: TGTGCCAGTAGTACGAGCCTACAGGGTGGGGAGCAGTACTTC. The J gene is TRBJ2-7, the V gene TRBV19; D is perhaps TRBD1 (6 bases). CDR1 is LNHDA, CDR2 SQIVND, per germline (reference sequence). This CDR3 comprises 14 residues. Deletions cut 4 bases from V and 7 bases from J, with 17 bases between.